This section outlines one T cell receptor (beta chain) sequence together with its context. The data derive from a study of technical replicates of blood from a few donors. V lost 1 base and J 4 bases, leaving 14 bases between the germline ends. Germline assignment: CDR1 MNHNS and CDR2 SASEGT. CDR3 length: 15 residues. Sequenced by immunoSEQ multiplex PCR; TCRdb stores in-frame clones only, minus some. The sample has about 73,000 clones, approximately 93% seen once. This sequence joins TRBV6-1 and TRBJ2-7, with D hard to call. The sequence came from a human donor in good health. Sequencing was carried out using T cells isolated from PBMCs. The CDR3 DNA is TGTGCCAGCAGTGAAGACGCCTACCCTTTTTACGAGCAGTACTTC. Protein: CASSEDAYPFYEQYF.